These T cell receptor beta chains were read from a single sample in a study of blood T cell repertoires in COVID-19. Here immunoSEQ multiplex PCR was the method, and the copy in TCRdb shows in-frame clones only, minus some. The table has a few hundred thousand clones, 88% seen once. The sequencing input was PBMCs or T cells enriched from blood (not recorded which). All receptors derive from a man aged 30-40 years who had recovered from COVID-19. Both conserved end residues are part of each CDR3. The D gene is left open where the match is weak. Size tells how often a clone was seen (once, few, many) or the class of an expanded clone, and some rows leave it out.

V	J	size	D	DNA	CDR3
TRBV29-1	TRBJ1-2	NA	TRBD1	TGCAGCGTTCGGACAGGCCCTAACTCGGACTATGGCTACACCTTC	CSVRTGPNSDYGYTF
TRBV28	TRBJ2-7	NA	NA	TGTGCCAGCAGTTTTTATGGACGGGGGACCTCCTACGAGCAGTACTTC	CASSFYGRGTSYEQYF
TRBV6-5	TRBJ1-5	NA	NA	TGTGCCAGCAGTTCCAACATAAATCAGCCCCAGCATTTT	CASSSNINQPQHF
TRBV7-2	TRBJ2-5	NA	TRBD1	TGTGCCAGCAGCCATCCAGGGGGAGAGACCCAGTACTTC	CASSHPGGETQYF
TRBV19	TRBJ1-5	NA	NA	TGTGCCAGTAGTATTAATCCTAGCAACATCTATCAGCCCCAGCATTTT	CASSINPSNIYQPQHF
TRBV28	TRBJ1-5	NA	NA	TGTGCCAGCAGTAAAGCGACGGTTAGCAATCAGCCCCAGCATTTT	CASSKATVSNQPQHF
TRBV7-2	TRBJ1-1	NA	NA	TGTGCCAGCAGCAGGACATACACTGAAGCTTTCTTT	CASSRTYTEAFF
TRBV30	TRBJ1-2	NA	NA	TGTGCCTGGAGTGTACTACAGGATTATGGCTACACCTTC	CAWSVLQDYGYTF
TRBV28	TRBJ2-1	NA	TRBD2	TGTGCCAGCACTCCTTATAGCGGGGCCTTTTACAATGAGCAGTTCTTC	CASTPYSGAFYNEQFF
TRBV5-1	TRBJ1-6	once	TRBD1	TGCGCCAGCAGCTTGGGGGGACAGACCTCCTATAATTCACCCCTCCACTTT	CASSLGGQTSYNSPLHF
TRBV24-1	TRBJ2-5	NA	NA	TGTGCCACCAGTGACAATACAGGGCCAGGAGTGACCCAGTACTTC	CATSDNTGPGVTQYF
TRBV7-8	TRBJ2-7	NA	TRBD2	TGTGCCAGCAGCTTAAGGCGCGGGGGGGACGAGCAGTACTTC	CASSLRRGGDEQYF
TRBV5-4	TRBJ2-3	NA	NA	TGTGCCAGCAGCATGGGTGGCCCAGATACGCAGTATTTT	CASSMGGPDTQYF
TRBV7-9	TRBJ1-6	NA	TRBD1	TGTGCCAGCAGCCTGACGACAGGGGACAATTCACCCCTCCACTTT	CASSLTTGDNSPLHF
TRBV27	TRBJ1-1	few	TRBD1	TGTGCCACTCAACAGGGGAAGCTCTCTGAAGCTTTCTTT	CATQQGKLSEAFF
TRBV27	TRBJ2-1	NA	TRBD2	TGTGCCAGCAGTTTACGTTCTACTAGCGGGGGGGCCAATGAGCAGTTCTTC	CASSLRSTSGGANEQFF
TRBV18	TRBJ2-1	NA	NA	TGTGCCAGCTCACCGGCAGGAAGCTACAATGAGCAGTTCTTC	CASSPAGSYNEQFF
TRBV2	TRBJ2-7	NA	NA	TGTGCCAGCAGGGCTTCCTACGAGCAGTACTTC	CASRASYEQYF
TRBV28	TRBJ2-7	NA	TRBD1	TGTGCCAGCAGTTTAAGTAACAGGGGGGAGAACGAGCAGTACTTC	CASSLSNRGENEQYF
TRBV27	TRBJ1-2	NA	TRBD1	TGTGCCAGCAGTCTATCCGACAGGGGTTATGGCTACACCTTC	CASSLSDRGYGYTF
TRBV5-4	TRBJ2-7	NA	TRBD1	TGTGCCAGCAGCTTGGCGGGGGGCCGGGACAGGGGCTACGAGCAGTACTTC	CASSLAGGRDRGYEQYF
TRBV2	TRBJ1-2	NA	NA	TGTGCCAGCAGTTCCCAGGCATTTGACTATGGCTACACCTTC	CASSSQAFDYGYTF
TRBV30	TRBJ2-7	NA	TRBD1	TGTGCCTGGAGTCCCGGACAGGGGATCACCTACGAGCAGTACTTC	CAWSPGQGITYEQYF
TRBV7-2	TRBJ1-1	NA	TRBD1	TGTGCCAGCAGCGTAGGGACAGTGGGTATGAACACTGAAGCTTTCTTT	CASSVGTVGMNTEAFF
TRBV28	TRBJ2-7	NA	NA	TGTGCCAGCAGTGGGGGCCTAACCCAGCGGTACGAGCAGTACTTC	CASSGGLTQRYEQYF
TRBV3-1/TRBV3-2	TRBJ2-1	NA	NA	TGTGCCAGCAGCCAAAGGTTGACGGCGGGGCACTACAATGAGCAGTTCTTC	CASSQRLTAGHYNEQFF
TRBV19	TRBJ2-2	NA	TRBD2	TGTGCCAGTAGTATTAGCGGGGGGGCTACCGGGGAGCTGTTTTTT	CASSISGGATGELFF
TRBV5-1	TRBJ1-1	NA	NA	TGCGCCAGCAGCATCCCAGAGGGTAGCGCTTTCTTT	CASSIPEGSAFF
TRBV3-1/TRBV3-2	TRBJ1-5	NA	NA	TGTGCCAGCAGCCCCGCGTTAGGGGGTAATCAGCCCCAGCATTTT	CASSPALGGNQPQHF
TRBV15	TRBJ2-7	NA	TRBD2	TGTGCCACCAGCAGAGATGTTGCAGCGGGGGGCTACGAGCAGTACTTC	CATSRDVAAGGYEQYF
TRBV24-1	TRBJ2-2	NA	TRBD1	TGTGCCACCAGTGATTTCCGGCAGGGGGCGGCCGGGGAGCTGTTTTTT	CATSDFRQGAAGELFF
TRBV14	TRBJ2-7	NA	TRBD1	TGTGCCAGCAGCCTAAACAGGGGGCTCGAGCAGTACTTC	CASSLNRGLEQYF
TRBV21-1	TRBJ1-1	NA	NA	TGTGCCAGCAGCAAAGTGGGGCAGGGTCTCGAAAACACTGAAGCTTTCTTT	CASSKVGQGLENTEAFF